The entry that follows covers one T cell receptor (beta chain) sequence. The antigen remains undetermined. This CDR3 comprises 15 residues. Germline V gene sequence: CDR1 MNHEY, CDR2 SVGAGI. V lost 2 bases, J lost 4 bases, and 3 bases stayed unmatched. The data derive from a study of T cell responses to AZD1222 COVID-19 vaccine. The data were produced by immunoSEQ multiplex PCR, yet TCRdb's version contains in-frame clones alone and is incomplete. The table includes about 110,000 clones, around nine tenths detected once. Notes on the study in general: Nearly half of spike-specific TCRs reportedly target variant regions that are unmutated in the B.1.351 and B.1.1.7 variants.

This sample comprised peripheral blood, obtained on day 0 of MenACWY control vaccination. The gene calls are TRBV6-5 and TRBJ1-1; 11 bases are a match to TRBD1. The TCR sequence derives from an adult in good health. This CDR3 is CASSYAGTGGTEAFF. CDR3 nucleotide sequence: TGTGCCAGCAGTTACGCCGGGACAGGGGGCACTGAAGCTTTCTTT.